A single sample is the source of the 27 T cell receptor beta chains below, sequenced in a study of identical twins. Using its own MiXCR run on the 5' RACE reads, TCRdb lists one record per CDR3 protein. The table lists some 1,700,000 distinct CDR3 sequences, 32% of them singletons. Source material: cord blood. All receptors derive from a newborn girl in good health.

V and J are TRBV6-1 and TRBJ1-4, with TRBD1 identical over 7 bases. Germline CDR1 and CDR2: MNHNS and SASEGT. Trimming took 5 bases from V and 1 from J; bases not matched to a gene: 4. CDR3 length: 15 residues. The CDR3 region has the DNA TGTGCCAGCAGTATCGGGACAGTAACTAATGAAAAACTGTTTTTT. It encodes CASSIGTVTNEKLFF.

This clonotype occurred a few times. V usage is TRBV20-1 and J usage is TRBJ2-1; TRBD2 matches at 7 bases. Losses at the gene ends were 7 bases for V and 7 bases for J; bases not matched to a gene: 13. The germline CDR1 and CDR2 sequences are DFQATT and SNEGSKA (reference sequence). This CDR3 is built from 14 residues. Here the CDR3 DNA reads TGCAGTGGACCCGGCGGGAGATTGGCTAATGAGCAGTTCTTC. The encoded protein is CSGPGGRLANEQFF.

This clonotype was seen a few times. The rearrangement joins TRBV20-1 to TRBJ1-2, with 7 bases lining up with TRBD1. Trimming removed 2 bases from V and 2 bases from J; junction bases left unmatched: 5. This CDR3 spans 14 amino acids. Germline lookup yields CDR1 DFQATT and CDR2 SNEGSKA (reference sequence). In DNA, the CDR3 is TGCAGTGCTAGAAGGCGGGGACAGAACTATGGCTACACCTTC. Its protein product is CSARRRGQNYGYTF.

CDR3 bases: TGTGCCAGCAGTTTATTCAGGAATCCGGGGGATGAGCAGTTCTTC. Protein: CASSLFRNPGDEQFF. The J gene is TRBJ2-1, the V gene TRBV28, with D possibly TRBD2 on 6 matching bases. The CDR3 length is 15 residues. Germline-derived CDR1 and CDR2 are MDHEN and SYDVKM. The ends were cut back, 1 base at V and 8 bases at J, with 15 bases in the middle.

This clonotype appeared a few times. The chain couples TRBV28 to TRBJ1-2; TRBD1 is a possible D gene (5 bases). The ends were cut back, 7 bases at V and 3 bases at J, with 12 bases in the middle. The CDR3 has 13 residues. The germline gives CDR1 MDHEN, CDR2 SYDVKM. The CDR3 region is CASMAGMDYGYTF. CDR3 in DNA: TGTGCCAGCATGGCAGGGATGGACTATGGCTACACCTTC.

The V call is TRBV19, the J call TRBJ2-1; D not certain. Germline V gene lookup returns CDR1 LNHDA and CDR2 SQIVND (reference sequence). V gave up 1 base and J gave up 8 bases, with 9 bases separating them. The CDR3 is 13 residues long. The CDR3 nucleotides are TGTGCCAGTAGTATAGCCTCGGTCGATGAGCAGTTCTTC. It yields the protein CASSIASVDEQFF.

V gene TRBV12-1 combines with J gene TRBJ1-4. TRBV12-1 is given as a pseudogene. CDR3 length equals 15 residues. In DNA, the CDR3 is TGTGCCAGCAGCTTTTGGCCTTCATCTCACGAAAAACTGTTTTTT. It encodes CASSFWPSSHEKLFF.

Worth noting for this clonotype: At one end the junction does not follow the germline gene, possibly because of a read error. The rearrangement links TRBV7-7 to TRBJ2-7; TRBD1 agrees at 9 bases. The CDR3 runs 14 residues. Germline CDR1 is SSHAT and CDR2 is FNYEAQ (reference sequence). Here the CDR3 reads CASSIGQGHNEQYF. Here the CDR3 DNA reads TGTGCTAGCAGCATTGGACAGGGGCACAATGAGCAGTACTTC.

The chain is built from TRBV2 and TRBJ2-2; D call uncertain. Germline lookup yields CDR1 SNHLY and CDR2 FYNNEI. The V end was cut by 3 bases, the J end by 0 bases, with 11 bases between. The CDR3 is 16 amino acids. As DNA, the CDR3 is TGTGCCAGCAGTGATGGGCTATTGACGAACACCGGGGAGCTGTTTTTT. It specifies CASSDGLLTNTGELFF. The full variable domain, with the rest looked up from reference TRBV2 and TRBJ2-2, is EPEVTQTPSHQVTQMGQEVILRCVPISNHLYFYWYRQILGQKVEFLVSFYNNEISEKSEIFDDQFSVERPDGSNFTLKIRSTKLEDSAMYFCASSDGLLTNTGELFFGEGSRLTVL.

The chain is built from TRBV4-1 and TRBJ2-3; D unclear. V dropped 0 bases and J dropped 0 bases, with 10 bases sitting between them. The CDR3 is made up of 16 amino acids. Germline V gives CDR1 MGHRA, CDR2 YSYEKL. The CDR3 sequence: CASSQDLRSSTDTQYF. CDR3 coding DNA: TGCGCCAGCAGCCAAGATCTCCGGAGTAGCACAGATACGCAGTATTTT.

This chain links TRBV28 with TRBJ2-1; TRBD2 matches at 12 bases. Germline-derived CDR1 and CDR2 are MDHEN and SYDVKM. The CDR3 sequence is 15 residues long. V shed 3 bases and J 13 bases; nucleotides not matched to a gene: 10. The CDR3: CASSFWTSGTETQFF. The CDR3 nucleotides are TGTGCCAGCAGTTTCTGGACTAGCGGGACGGAGACCCAGTTCTTC.

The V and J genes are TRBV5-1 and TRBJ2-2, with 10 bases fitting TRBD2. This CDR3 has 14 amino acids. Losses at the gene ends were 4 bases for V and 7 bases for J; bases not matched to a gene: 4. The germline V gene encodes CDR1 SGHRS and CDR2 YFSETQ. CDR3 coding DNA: TGCGCCAGCAGCCTAGCGGGAGTGAACGGGGAGCTGTTTTTT. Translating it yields CASSLAGVNGELFF. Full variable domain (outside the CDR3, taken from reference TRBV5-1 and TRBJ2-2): KAGVTQTPRYLIKTRGQQVTLSCSPISGHRSVSWYQQTPGQGLQFLFEYFSETQRNKGNFPGRFSGRQFSNSRSEMNVSTLELGDSALYLCASSLAGVNGELFFGEGSRLTVL.

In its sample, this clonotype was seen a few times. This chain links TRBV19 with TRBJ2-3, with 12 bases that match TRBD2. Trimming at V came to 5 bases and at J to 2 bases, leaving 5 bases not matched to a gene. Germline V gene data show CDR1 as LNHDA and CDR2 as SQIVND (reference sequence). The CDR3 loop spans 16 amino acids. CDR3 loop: CASSLTSGSFTDTQYF. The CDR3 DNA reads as TGTGCCAGTAGTCTGACTAGCGGGAGTTTCACAGATACGCAGTATTTT.

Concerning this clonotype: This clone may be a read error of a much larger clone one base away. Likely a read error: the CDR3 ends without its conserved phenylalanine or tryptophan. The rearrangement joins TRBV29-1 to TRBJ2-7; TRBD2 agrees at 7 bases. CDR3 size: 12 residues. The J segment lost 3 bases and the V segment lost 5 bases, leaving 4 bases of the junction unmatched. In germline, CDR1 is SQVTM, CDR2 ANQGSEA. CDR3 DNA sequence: TGCAGCGTTTGGAGCGGGGACTACGAGCAGTACTAC. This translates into CSVWSGDYEQYY.

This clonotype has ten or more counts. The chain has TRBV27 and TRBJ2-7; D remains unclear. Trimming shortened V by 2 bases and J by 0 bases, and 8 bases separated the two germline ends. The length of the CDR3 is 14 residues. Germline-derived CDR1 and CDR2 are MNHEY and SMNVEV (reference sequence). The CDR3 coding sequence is TGTGCCAGCAGTTTAAATGCCAACTCCTACGAGCAGTACTTC. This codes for CASSLNANSYEQYF.

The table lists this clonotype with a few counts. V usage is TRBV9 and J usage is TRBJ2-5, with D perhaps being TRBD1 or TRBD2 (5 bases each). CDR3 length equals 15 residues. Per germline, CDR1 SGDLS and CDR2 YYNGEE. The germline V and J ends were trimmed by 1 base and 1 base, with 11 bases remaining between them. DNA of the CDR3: TGTGCCAGCAGCGTAACCGGGACGACCCAAGAGACCCAGTACTTC. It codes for CASSVTGTTQETQYF.

The CDR3 DNA reads as TGTGCCACCAGTGATTTTTCCACCACAGGAGAAGAGACCCAGTACTTC. It is translated as CATSDFSTTGEETQYF. This chain joins TRBV24-1 and TRBJ2-5; possible D gene TRBD1, 5 bases. The CDR3 sequence is 16 residues long. V lost 1 base and J 3 bases, leaving 14 bases between the germline ends. Germline assignment: CDR1 KGHDR and CDR2 SFDVKD.

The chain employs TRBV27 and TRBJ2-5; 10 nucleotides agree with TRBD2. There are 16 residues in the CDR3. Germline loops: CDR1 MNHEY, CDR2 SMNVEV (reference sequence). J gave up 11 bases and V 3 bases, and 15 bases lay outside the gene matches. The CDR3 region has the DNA TGTGCCAGCAGTTTCGGTGTAGCGGGAGGATGGTATGAGCAGTACTTC. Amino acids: CASSFGVAGGWYEQYF.

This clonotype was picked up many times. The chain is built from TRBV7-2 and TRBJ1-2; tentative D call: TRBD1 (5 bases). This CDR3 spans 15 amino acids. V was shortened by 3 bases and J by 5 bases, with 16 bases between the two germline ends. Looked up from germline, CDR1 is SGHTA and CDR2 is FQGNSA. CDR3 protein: CASSFTPGGIYGYTF. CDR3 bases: TGTGCCAGCAGCTTTACCCCGGGGGGGATATATGGCTACACCTTC.

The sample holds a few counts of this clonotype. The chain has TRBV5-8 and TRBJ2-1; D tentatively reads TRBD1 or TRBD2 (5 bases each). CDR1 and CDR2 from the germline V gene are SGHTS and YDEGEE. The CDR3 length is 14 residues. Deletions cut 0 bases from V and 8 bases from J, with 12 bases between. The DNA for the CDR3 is TGTGCCAGCAGCTTGGTGGGGGTTGGGCATGAGCAGTTCTTC. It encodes CASSLVGVGHEQFF.

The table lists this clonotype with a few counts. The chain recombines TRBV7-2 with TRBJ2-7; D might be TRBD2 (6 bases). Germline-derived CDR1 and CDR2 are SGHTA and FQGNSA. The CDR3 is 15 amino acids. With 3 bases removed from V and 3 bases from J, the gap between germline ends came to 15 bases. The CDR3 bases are TGTGCCAGCAGCTTGGGAGGACTTGACGACTACGAGCAGTACTTC. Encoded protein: CASSLGGLDDYEQYF.

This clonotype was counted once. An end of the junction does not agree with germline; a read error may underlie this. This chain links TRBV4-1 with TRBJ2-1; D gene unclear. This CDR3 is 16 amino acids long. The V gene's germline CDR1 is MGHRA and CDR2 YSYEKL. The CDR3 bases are TGCGCCAGCAGCCAGGGTAGACAAAGCTCCTACAGTGAGCAGTTCTTC. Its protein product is CASSQGRQSSYSEQFF.

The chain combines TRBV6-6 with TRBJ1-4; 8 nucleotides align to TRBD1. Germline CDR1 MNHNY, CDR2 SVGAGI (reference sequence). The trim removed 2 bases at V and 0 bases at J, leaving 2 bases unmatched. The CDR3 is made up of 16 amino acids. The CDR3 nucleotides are TGTGCCAGCAGTTACAAACAGGGGGCAACTAATGAAAAACTGTTTTTT. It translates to CASSYKQGATNEKLFF.

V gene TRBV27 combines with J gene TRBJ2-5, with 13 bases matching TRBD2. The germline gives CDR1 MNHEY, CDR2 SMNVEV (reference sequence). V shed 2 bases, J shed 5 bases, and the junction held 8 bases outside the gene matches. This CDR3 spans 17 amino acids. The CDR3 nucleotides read TGTGCCAGCAGTTTAATGACTAGCGGGGGGATCACGGAGACCCAGTACTTC. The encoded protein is CASSLMTSGGITETQYF.

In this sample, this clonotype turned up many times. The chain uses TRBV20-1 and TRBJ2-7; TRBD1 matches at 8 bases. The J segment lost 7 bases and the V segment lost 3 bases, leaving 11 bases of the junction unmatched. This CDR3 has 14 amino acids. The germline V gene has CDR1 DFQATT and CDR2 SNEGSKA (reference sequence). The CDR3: CSARQDRELDEQYF. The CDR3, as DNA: TGCAGTGCTAGGCAGGACAGGGAGCTAGATGAGCAGTACTTC.

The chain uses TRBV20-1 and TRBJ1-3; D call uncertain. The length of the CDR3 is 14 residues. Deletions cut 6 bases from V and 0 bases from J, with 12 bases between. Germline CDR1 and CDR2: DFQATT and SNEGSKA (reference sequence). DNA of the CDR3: TGCAGTGCCTTTAACAGTGACTCTGGAAACACCATATATTTT. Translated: CSAFNSDSGNTIYF.

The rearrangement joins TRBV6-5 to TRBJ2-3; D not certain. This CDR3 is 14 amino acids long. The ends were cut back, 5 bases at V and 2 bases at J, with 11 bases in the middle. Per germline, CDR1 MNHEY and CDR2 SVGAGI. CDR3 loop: CASSTSRTTDTQYF. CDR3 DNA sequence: TGTGCCAGCAGTACCTCTAGGACCACAGATACGCAGTATTTT.